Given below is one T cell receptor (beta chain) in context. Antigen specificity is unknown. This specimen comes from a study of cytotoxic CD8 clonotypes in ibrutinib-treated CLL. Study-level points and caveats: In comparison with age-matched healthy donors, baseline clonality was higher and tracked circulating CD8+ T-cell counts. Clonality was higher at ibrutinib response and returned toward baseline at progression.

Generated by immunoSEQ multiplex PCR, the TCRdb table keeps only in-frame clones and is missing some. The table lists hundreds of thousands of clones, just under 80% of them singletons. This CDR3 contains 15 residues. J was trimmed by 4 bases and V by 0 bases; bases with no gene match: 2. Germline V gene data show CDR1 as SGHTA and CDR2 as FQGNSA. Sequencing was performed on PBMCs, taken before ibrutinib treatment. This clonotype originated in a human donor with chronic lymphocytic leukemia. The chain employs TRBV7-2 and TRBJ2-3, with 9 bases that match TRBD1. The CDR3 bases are TGTGCCAGCAGCTTAGCACAGGGGGCGGCAGATACGCAGTATTTT. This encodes CASSLAQGAADTQYF.